A single T cell receptor (beta chain) is shown here with its context. Antigen unknown. This sample is drawn from a study of shared clonotypes between healthy human individuals. General observations from the study: Generation probabilities were higher for clonotypes shared across all four sorted-subset donors than for unshared ones.

Profiled with immunoSEQ multiplex PCR; TCRdb holds only in-frame clones, not every one. This table has over a million clones, 95% to 99% appearing once. All participating donors were Caucasian adults from Nashville, Tennessee. Trimming removed 3 bases from V and 4 bases from J, with 4 bases in between. This CDR3 is built from 12 residues. The germline gives CDR1 MDHEN, CDR2 SYDVKM. This receptor was obtained from a man in his thirties or forties in good health. The sample consisted of naive CD4+ T cells sorted from blood. Subset defined: CD45RA+ positively selected. The chain joins TRBV28 to TRBJ1-5; unclear D gene. The CDR3 DNA follows: TGTGCCAGCAGTTTGGCAAATCAGCCCCAGCATTTT. Its protein product is CASSLANQPQHF.